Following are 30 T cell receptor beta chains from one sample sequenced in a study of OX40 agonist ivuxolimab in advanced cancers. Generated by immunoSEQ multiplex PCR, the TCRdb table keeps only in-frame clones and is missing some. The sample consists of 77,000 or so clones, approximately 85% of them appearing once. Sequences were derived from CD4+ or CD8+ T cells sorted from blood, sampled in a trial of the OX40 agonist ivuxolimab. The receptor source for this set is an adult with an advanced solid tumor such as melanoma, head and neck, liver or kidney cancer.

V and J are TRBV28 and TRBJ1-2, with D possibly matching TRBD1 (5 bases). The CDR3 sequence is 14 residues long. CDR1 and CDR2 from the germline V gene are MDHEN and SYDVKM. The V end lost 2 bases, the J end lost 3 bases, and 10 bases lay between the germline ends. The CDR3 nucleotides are TGTGCCAGCAGTTTAGGGCAGGGAGACTATGGCTACACCTTC. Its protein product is CASSLGQGDYGYTF.

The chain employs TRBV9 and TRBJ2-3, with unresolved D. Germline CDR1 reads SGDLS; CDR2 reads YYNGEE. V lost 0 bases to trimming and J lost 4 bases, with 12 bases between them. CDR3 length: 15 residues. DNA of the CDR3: TGTGCCAGCAGCGTAGGCGGAGTATTTCCAGATACGCAGTATTTT. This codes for CASSVGGVFPDTQYF.

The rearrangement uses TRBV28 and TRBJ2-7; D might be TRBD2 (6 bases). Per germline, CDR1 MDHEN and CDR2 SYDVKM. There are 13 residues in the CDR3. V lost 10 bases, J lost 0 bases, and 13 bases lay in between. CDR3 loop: CATSEGASYEQYF. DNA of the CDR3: TGTGCCACCTCGGAGGGCGCCTCCTACGAGCAGTACTTC.

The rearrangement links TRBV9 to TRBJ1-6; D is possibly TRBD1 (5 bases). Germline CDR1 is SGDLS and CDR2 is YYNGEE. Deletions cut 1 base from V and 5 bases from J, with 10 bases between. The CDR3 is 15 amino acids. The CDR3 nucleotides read TGTGCCAGCAGCGTACGGGGGAAAGATAATTCACCCCTCCACTTT. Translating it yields CASSVRGKDNSPLHF.

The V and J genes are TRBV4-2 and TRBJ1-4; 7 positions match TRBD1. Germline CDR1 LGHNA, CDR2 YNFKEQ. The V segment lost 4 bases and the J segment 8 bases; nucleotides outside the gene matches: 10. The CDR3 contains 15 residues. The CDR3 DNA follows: TGTGCCAGCAGCCCGCTCACAGGGGTTGGGGAAAAACTGTTTTTT. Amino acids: CASSPLTGVGEKLFF.

CDR3 in DNA: TGTGCCAGCTCACCTTTGTCTAGCGGGAGTAGGGATGAGCAGTTCTTC. Translation gives CASSPLSSGSRDEQFF. V gene TRBV18 combines with J gene TRBJ2-1; TRBD2 aligns across 10 bases. CDR1 and CDR2 (germline): KGHSH, LQKENI. The CDR3 contains 16 residues. V lost 3 bases and J lost 8; bases outside the gene matches: 10.

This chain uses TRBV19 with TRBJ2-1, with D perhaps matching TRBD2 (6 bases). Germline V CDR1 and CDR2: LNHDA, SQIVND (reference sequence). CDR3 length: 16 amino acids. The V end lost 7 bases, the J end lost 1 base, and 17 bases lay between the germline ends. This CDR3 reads CASTLGGGGSYNEQFF. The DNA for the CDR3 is TGTGCCAGTACTCTTGGTGGGGGAGGATCCTACAATGAGCAGTTCTTC.

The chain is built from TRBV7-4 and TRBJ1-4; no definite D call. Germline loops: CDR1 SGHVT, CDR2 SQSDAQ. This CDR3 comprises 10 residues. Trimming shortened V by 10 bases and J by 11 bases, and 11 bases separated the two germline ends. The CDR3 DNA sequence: TGTGCCACCCCCGTCCGGAAACTGTTTTTT. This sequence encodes CATPVRKLFF.

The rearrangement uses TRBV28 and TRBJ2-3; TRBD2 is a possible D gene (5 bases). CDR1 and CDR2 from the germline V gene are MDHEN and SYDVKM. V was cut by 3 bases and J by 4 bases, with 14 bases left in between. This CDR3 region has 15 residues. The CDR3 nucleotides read TGTGCCAGCAGTTTTGGTGGAGGTCTACCAGATACGCAGTATTTT. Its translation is CASSFGGGLPDTQYF. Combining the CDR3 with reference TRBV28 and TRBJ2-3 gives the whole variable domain DVKVTQSSRYLVKRTGEKVFLECVQDMDHENMFWYRQDPGLGLRLIYFSYDVKMKEKGDIPEGYSVSREKKERFSLILESASTNQTSMYLCASSFGGGLPDTQYFGPGTRLTVL.

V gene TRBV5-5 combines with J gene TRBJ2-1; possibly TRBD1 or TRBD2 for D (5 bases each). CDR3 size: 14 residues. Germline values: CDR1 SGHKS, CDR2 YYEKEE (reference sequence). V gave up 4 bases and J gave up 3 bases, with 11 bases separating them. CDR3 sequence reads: CASSGGPLYNEQFF. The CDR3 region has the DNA TGTGCCAGCAGCGGGGGTCCTCTCTACAATGAGCAGTTCTTC. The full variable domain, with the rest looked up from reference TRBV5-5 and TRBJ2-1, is DAGVTQSPTHLIKTRGQQVTLRCSPISGHKSVSWYQQVLGQGPQFIFQYYEKEERGRGNFPDRFSARQFPNYSSELNVNALLLGDSALYLCASSGGPLYNEQFFGPGTRLTVL.

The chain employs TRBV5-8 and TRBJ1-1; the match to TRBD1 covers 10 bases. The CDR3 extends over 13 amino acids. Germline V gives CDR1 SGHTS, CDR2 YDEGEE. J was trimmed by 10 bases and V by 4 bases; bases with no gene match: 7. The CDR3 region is CASSNDRGRGAFF. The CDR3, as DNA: TGTGCCAGCAGCAACGACAGGGGGCGAGGAGCTTTCTTT.

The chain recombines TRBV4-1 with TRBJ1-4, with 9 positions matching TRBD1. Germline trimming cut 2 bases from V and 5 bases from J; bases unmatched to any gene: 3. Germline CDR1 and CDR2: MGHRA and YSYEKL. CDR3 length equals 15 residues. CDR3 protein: CASSQRQGENEKLFF. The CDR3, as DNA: TGCGCCAGCAGCCAACGACAGGGGGAAAATGAAAAACTGTTTTTT.

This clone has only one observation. In DNA form, the CDR3 reads TGTGCCAGTAAGGACAGGAGCACAGATACGCAGTATTTT. This encodes CASKDRSTDTQYF. This chain joins TRBV19 and TRBJ2-3, with 7 bases identical to TRBD1. The CDR3 is 13 residues long. In germline, CDR1 is LNHDA, CDR2 SQIVND (reference sequence). V trimming: 7 bases; J trimming: 0 bases; junction bases outside the gene matches: 1.

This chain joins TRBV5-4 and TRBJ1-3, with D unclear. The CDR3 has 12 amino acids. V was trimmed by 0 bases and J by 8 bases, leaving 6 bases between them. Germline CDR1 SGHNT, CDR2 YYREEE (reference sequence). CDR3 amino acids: CASSLDAYTIYF. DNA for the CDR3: TGTGCCAGCAGCTTGGACGCTTACACCATATATTTT.

The CDR3 loop reads CASSFRGGLQETQYF. CDR3 DNA sequence: TGTGCCAGCAGCTTCAGGGGGGGCCTTCAAGAGACCCAGTACTTC. This chain uses TRBV7-2 with TRBJ2-5; D may correspond to TRBD1 or TRBD2 (7 bases each). With 3 bases removed from V and 2 bases from J, the gap between germline ends came to 13 bases. Germline V lookup: CDR1 SGHTA, CDR2 FQGNSA. This CDR3 comprises 15 residues.

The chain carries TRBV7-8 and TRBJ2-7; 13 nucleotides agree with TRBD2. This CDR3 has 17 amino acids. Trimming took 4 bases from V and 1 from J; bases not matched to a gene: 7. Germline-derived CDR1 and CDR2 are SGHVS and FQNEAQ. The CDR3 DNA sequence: TGTGCCAGCAGCTCGTTGAGACTAGCGGGGGGATCCTACGAGCAGTACTTC. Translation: CASSSLRLAGGSYEQYF.

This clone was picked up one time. CDR3 sequence: CASSYSRTGEAFF. The CDR3 DNA is TGTGCCAGCAGTTACTCTAGGACGGGTGAAGCTTTCTTT. The gene calls are TRBV6-5 and TRBJ1-1; D is undetermined. The CDR3 runs 13 residues. Looked up from germline, CDR1 is MNHEY and CDR2 is SVGAGI. V shed 0 bases and J shed 7 bases, with 9 bases lying between them.

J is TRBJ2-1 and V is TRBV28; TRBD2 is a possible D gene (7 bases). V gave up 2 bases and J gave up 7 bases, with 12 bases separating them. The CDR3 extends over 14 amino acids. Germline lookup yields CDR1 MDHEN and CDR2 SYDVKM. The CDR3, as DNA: TGTGCCAGCAGTTTAGCGGGGGCTAGGAATGAGCAGTTCTTC. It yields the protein CASSLAGARNEQFF. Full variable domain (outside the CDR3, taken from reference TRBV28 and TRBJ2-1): DVKVTQSSRYLVKRTGEKVFLECVQDMDHENMFWYRQDPGLGLRLIYFSYDVKMKEKGDIPEGYSVSREKKERFSLILESASTNQTSMYLCASSLAGARNEQFFGPGTRLTVL.

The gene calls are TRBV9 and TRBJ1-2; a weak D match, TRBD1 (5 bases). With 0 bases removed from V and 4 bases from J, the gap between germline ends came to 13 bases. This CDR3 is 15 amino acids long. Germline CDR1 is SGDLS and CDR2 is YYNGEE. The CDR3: CASSVERQGVYGYTF. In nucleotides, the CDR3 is TGTGCCAGCAGCGTAGAACGTCAGGGCGTCTATGGCTACACCTTC.

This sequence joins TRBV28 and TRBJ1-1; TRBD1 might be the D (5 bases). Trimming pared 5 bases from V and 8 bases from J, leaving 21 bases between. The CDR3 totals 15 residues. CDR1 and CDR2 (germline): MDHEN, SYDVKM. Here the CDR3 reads CASSRSPGRVSEAFF. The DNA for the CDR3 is TGTGCCAGCAGTCGGTCCCCCGGCAGGGTCTCCGAAGCTTTCTTT.

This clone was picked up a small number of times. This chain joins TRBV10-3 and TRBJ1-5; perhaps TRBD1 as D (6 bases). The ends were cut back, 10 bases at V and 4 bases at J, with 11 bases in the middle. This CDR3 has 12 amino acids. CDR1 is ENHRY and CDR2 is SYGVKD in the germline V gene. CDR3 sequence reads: CATSQGNQPQHF. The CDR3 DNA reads TGTGCCACCTCTCAGGGGAATCAGCCCCAGCATTTT.

The CDR3 region has the DNA TGTGCCAGCAGTTCCCCGGCTAGGAGCCACAATGAGCAGTTCTTC. Amino acid sequence: CASSSPARSHNEQFF. The chain uses TRBV6-6 and TRBJ2-1, with unresolved D. CDR3 length: 15 residues. Germline V gene sequence: CDR1 MNHNY, CDR2 SVGAGI (reference sequence). Trimming shortened V by 4 bases and J by 5 bases, and 15 bases separated the two germline ends.

CDR3 sequence reads: CSVGGETQYF. The CDR3 DNA reads as TGCAGCGTTGGTGGGGAGACCCAGTACTTC. The chain joins TRBV29-1 to TRBJ2-5; D unclear. Trimming cost V 4 bases and J 5 bases, with 5 bases left between them. The CDR3 runs 10 residues. Germline V gives CDR1 SQVTM, CDR2 ANQGSEA.

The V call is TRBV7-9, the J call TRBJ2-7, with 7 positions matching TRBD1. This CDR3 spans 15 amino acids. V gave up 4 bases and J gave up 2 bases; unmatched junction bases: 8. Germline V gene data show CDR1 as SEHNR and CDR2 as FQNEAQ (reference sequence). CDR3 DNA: TGTGCCAGCAGCTCTACCGGGACAGTAACCTACGAGCAGTACTTC. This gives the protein CASSSTGTVTYEQYF.

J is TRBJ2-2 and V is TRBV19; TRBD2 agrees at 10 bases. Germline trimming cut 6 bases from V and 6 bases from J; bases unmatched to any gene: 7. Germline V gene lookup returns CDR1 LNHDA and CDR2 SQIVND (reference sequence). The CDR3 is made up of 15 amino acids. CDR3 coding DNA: TGTGCCAGTAGAAAGCGGGGGGGCCCTCCCGGGGAGCTGTTTTTT. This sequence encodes CASRKRGGPPGELFF. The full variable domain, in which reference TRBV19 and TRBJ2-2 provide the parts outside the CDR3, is DGGITQSPKYLFRKEGQNVTLSCEQNLNHDAMYWYRQDPGQGLRLIYYSQIVNDFQKGDIAEGYSVSREKKESFPLTVTSAQKNPTAFYLCASRKRGGPPGELFFGEGSRLTVL.

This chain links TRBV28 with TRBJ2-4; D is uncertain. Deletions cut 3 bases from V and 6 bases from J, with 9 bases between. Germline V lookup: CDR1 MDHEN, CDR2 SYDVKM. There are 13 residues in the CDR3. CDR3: CASSFNGRNIQYF. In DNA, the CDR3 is TGTGCCAGCAGTTTTAACGGACGAAACATTCAGTACTTC.

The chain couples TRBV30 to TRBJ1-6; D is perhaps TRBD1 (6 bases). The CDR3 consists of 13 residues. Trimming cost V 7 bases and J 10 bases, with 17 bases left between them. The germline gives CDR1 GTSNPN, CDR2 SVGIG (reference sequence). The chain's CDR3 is CASGHPNYSPLHF. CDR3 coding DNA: TGTGCCTCGGGACACCCTAATTACTCACCCCTCCACTTT.

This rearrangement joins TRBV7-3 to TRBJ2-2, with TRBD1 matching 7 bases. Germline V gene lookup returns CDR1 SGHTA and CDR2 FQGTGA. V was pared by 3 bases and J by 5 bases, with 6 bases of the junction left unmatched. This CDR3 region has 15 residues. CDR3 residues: CASSLTGMGTGELFF. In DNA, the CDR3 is TGTGCCAGCAGCTTGACAGGGATGGGGACCGGGGAGCTGTTTTTT.

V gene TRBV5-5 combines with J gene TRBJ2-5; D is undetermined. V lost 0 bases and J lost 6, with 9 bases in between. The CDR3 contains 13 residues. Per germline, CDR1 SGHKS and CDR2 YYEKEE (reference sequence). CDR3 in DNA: TGTGCCAGCAGCTTGGACCCGGAACAGACCCAGTACTTC. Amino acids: CASSLDPEQTQYF.

In DNA form, the CDR3 reads TGTGCCAGCAGCAGAGGGGGGGAGGGGCACCCTTTGAGCTACACCTTC. It is translated as CASSRGGEGHPLSYTF. The J gene is TRBJ1-2, the V gene TRBV21-1. TRBV21-1 is marked as a pseudogene. This CDR3 region has 16 residues.